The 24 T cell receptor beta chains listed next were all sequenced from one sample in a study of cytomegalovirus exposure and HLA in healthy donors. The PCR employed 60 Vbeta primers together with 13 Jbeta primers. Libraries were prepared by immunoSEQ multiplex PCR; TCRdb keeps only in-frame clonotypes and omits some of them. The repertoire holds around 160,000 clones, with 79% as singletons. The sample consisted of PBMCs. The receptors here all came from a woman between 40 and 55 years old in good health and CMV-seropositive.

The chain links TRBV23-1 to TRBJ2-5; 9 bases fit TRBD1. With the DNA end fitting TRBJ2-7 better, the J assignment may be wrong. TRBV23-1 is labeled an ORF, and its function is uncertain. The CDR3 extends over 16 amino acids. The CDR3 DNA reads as TGCGCCAGCAGTCACCGGGACAGGGAGTGTAGCTACGAGCAGTACTTC. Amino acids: CASSHRDRECSYEQYF.

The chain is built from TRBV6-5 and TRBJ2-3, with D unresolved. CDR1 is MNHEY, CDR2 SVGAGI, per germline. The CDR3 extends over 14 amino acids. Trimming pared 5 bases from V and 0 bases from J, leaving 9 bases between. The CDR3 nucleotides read TGTGCCAGCAGTCCGGGTCACAGCACAGATACGCAGTATTTT. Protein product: CASSPGHSTDTQYF.

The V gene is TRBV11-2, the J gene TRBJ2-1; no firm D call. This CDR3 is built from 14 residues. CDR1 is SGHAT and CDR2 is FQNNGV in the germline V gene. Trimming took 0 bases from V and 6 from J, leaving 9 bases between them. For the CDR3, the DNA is TGTGCCAGCAGCTTAGAGATGGCCCTCAATGAGCAGTTCTTC. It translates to CASSLEMALNEQFF.

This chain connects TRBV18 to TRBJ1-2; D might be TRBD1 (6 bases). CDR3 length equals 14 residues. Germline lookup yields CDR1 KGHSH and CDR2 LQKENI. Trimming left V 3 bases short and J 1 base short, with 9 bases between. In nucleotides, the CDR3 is TGTGCCAGCTCACCGCTACAGGGTAACTATGGCTACACCTTC. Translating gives CASSPLQGNYGYTF.

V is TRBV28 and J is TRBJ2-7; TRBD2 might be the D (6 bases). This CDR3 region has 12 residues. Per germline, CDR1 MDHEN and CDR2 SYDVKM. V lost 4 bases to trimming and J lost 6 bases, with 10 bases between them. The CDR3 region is CASSWGRSEQYF. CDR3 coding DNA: TGTGCCAGCAGTTGGGGGAGGTCCGAGCAGTACTTC.

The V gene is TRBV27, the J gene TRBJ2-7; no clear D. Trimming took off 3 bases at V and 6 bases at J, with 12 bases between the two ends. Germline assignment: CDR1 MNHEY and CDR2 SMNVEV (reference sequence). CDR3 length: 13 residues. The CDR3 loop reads CASSFLRSGEQYF. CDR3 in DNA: TGTGCCAGCAGTTTTTTGCGAAGTGGCGAGCAGTACTTC.

DNA for the CDR3: TGTGCCAGCAGTGCTGGGCCAGTAACTTCACCCCTCCACTTT. It translates to CASSAGPVTSPLHF. The rearrangement joins TRBV6-1 to TRBJ1-6; D is ambiguous. The CDR3 contains 14 residues. Trimming shortened V by 4 bases and J by 9 bases, and 13 bases separated the two germline ends. CDR1 is MNHNS and CDR2 is SASEGT in the germline V gene.

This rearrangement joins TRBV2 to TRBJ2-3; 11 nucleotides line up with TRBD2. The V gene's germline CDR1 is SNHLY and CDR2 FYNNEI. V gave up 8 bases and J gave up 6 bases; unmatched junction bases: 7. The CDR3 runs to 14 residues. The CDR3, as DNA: TGTGCCAGCGCCGGGAGGACTAGCGGGGATACGCAGTATTTT. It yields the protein CASAGRTSGDTQYF.

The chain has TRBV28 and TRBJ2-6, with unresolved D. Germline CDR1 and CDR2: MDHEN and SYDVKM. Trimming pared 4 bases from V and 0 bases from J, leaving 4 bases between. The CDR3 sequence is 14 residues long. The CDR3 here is CASSSFSGANVLTF. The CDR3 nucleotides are TGTGCCAGCAGTTCTTTCTCTGGGGCCAACGTCCTGACTTTC. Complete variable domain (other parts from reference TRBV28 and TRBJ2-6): DVKVTQSSRYLVKRTGEKVFLECVQDMDHENMFWYRQDPGLGLRLIYFSYDVKMKEKGDIPEGYSVSREKKERFSLILESASTNQTSMYLCASSSFSGANVLTFGAGSRLTVL.

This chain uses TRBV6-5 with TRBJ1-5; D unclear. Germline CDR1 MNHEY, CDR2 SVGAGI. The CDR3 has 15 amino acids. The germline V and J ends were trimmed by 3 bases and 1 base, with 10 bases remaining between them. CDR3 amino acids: CASSYNIWSNQPQHF. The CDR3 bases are TGTGCCAGCAGTTATAACATTTGGAGCAATCAGCCCCAGCATTTT.

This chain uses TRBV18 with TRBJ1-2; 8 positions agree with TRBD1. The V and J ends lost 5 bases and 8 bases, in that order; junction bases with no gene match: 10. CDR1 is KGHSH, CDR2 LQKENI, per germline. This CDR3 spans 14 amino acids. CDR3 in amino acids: CASSAGTGSWGYTF. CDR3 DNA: TGTGCCAGCTCAGCTGGGACAGGCTCATGGGGCTACACCTTC.

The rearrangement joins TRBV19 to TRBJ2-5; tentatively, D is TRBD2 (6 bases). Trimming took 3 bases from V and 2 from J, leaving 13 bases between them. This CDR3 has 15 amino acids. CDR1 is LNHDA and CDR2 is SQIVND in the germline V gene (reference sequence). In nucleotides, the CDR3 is TGTGCCAGTAGTATTCGGCGGGGTATACAAGAGACCCAGTACTTC. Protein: CASSIRRGIQETQYF.

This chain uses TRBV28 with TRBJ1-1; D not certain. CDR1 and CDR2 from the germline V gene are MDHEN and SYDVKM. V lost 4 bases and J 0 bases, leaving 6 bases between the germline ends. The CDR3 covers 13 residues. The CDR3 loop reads CASSSTMNTEAFF. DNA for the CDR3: TGTGCCAGCAGTTCAACAATGAACACTGAAGCTTTCTTT.

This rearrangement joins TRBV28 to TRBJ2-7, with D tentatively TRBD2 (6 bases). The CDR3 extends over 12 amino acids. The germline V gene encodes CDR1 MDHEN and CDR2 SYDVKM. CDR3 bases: TGTGCCAGCAGAGGGGCCCCCGGAACGGAGGGCGTC. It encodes CASRGAPGTEGV.

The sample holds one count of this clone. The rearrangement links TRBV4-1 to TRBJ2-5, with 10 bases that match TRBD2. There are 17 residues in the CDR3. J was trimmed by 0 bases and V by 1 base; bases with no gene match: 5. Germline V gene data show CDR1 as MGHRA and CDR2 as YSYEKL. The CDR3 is CASSQGLAGAHQETQYF. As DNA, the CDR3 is TGCGCCAGCAGCCAAGGGCTAGCGGGGGCGCACCAAGAGACCCAGTACTTC.

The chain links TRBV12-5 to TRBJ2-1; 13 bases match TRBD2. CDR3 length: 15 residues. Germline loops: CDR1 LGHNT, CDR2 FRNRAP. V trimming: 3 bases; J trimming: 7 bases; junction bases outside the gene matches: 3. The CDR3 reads CASGFQTSGGNEQFF. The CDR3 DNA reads TGTGCTAGTGGTTTCCAGACTAGCGGGGGGAATGAGCAGTTCTTC.

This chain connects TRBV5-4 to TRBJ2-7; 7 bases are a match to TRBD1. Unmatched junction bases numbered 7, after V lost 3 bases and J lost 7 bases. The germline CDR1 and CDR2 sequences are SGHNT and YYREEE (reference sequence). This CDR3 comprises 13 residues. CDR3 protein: CASSSQGVGEQYF. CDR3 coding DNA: TGTGCCAGCAGCTCCCAGGGGGTGGGGGAGCAGTACTTC.

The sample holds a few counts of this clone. CDR3 in DNA: TGCGCCAGCAGCAAAACAGGTTCCTACGAGCAGTACTTC. This codes for CASSKTGSYEQYF. This rearrangement joins TRBV5-1 to TRBJ2-7; maybe TRBD1 (5 bases). The V gene's germline CDR1 is SGHRS and CDR2 YFSETQ. Deletions cut 4 bases from V and 1 base from J, with 9 bases between. The CDR3 totals 13 residues. Supplemented by reference TRBV5-1 and TRBJ2-7, the full variable domain reads KAGVTQTPRYLIKTRGQQVTLSCSPISGHRSVSWYQQTPGQGLQFLFEYFSETQRNKGNFPGRFSGRQFSNSRSEMNVSTLELGDSALYLCASSKTGSYEQYFGPGTRLTVT.

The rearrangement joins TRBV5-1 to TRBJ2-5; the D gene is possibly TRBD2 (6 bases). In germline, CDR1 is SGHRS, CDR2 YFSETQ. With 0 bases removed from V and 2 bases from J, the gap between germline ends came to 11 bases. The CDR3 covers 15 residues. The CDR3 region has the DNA TGCGCCAGCAGCTTGGGTACTAGCCTGCAAGAGACCCAGTACTTC. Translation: CASSLGTSLQETQYF.

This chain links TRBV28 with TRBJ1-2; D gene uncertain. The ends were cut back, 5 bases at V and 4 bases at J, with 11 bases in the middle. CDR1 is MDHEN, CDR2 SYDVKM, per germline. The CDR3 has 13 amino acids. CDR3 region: CASSIQRAYGYTF. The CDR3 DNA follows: TGTGCCAGCAGTATACAGAGGGCCTATGGCTACACCTTC.

CDR3 amino acids: CASKTSAGSYNEQFF. The CDR3 nucleotides read TGTGCCAGTAAGACTAGCGCAGGCTCCTACAATGAGCAGTTCTTC. The rearrangement uses TRBV6-1 and TRBJ2-1, with TRBD2 matching 8 bases. J gave up 0 bases and V 9 bases, and 7 bases lay outside the gene matches. Germline CDR1 is MNHNS and CDR2 is SASEGT. The CDR3 loop spans 15 amino acids.

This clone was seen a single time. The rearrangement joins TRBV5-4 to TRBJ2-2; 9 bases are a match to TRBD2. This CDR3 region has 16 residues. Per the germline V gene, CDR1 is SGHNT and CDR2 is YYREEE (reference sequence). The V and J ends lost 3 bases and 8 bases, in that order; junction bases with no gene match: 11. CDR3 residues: CASSSRAGGPSGELFF. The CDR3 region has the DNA TGTGCCAGCAGCTCAAGAGCGGGGGGCCCTTCGGGGGAGCTGTTTTTT.

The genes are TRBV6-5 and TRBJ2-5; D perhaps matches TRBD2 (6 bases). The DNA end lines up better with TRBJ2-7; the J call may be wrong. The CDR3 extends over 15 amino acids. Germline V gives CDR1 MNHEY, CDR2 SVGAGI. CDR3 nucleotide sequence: TGTGCCAGCATCAAAACTAGCCTAAGCATCTCCGAGCAGTACTTC. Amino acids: CASIKTSLSISEQYF.

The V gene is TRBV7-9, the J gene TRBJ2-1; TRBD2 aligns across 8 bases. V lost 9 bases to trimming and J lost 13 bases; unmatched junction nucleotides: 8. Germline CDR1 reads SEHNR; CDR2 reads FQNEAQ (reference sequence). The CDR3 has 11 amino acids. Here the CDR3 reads CASGTRREQFF. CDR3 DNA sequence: TGTGCCAGTGGGACTAGGCGCGAACAGTTCTTC.